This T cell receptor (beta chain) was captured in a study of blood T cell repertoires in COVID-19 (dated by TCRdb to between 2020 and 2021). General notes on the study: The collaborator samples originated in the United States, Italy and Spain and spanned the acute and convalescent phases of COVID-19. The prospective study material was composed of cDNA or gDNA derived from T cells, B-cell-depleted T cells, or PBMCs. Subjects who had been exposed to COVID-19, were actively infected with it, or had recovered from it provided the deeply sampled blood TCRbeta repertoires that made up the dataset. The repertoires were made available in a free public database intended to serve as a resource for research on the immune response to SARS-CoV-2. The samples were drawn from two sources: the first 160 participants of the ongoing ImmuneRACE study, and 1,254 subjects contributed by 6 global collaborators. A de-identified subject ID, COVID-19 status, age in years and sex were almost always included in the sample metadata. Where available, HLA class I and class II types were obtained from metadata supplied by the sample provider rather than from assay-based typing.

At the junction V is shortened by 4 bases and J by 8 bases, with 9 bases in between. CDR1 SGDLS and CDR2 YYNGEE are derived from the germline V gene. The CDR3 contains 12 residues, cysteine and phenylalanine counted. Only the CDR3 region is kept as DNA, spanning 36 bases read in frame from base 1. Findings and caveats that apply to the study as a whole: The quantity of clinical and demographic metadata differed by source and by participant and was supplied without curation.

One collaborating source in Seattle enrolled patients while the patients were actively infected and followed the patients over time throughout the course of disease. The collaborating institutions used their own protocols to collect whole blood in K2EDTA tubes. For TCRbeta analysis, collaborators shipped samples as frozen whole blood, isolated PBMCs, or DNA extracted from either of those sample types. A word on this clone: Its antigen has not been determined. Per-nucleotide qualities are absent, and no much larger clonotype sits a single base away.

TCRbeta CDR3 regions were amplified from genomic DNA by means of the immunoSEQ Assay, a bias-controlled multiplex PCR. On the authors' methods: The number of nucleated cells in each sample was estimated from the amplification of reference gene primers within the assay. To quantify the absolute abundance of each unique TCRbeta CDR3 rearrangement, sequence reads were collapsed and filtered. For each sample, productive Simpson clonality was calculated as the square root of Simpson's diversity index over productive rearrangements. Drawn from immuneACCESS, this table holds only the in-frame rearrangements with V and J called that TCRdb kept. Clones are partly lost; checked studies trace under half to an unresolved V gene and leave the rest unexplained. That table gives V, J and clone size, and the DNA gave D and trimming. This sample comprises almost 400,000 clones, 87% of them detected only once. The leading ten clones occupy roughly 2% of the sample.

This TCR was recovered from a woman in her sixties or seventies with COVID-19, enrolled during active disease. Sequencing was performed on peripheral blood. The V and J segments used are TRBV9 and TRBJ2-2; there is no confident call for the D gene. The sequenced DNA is TGTGCCAGCAGCTCCCGTCGGGGGGAGCTGTTTTTT. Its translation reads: CASSSRRGELFF.